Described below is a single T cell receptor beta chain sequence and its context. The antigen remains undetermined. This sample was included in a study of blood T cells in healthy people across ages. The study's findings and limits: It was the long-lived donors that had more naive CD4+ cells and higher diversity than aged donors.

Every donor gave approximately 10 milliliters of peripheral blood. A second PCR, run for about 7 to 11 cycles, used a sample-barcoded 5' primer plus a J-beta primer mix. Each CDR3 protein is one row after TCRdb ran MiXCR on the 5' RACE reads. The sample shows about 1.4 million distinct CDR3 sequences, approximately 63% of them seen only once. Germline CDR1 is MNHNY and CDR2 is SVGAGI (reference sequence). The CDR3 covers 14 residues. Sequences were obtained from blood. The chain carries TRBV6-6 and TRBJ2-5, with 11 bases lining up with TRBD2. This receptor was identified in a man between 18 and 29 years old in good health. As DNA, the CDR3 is TGTGTAGCGGGGGGGCCTGAGGAACAAGAGACCCAGTACTTC. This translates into CVAGGPEEQETQYF.